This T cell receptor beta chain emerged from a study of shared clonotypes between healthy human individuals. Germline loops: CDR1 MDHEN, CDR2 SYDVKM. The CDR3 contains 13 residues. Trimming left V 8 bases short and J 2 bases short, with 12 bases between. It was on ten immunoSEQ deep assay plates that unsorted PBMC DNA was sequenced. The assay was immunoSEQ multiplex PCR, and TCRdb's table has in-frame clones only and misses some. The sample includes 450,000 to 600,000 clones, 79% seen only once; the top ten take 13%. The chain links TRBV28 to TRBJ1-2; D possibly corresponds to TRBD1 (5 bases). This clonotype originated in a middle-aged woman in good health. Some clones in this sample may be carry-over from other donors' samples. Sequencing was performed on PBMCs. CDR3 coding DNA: TGTGCCAGCCGGGACGGCAGAAACTATGGCTACACCTTC. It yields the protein CASRDGRNYGYTF.